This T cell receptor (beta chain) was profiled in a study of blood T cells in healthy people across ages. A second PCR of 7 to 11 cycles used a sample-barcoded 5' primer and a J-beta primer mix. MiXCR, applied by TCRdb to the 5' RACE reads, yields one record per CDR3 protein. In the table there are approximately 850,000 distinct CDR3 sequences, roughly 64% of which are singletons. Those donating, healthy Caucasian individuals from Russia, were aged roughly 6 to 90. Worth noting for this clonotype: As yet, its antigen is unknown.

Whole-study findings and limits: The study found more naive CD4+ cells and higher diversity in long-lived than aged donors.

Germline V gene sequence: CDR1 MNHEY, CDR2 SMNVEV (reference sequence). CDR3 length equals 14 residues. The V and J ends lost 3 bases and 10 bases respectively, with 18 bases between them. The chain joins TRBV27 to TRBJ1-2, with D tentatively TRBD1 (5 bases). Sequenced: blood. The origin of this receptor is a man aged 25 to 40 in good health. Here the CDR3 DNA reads TGTGCCAGCAGTTTTGGGGCAGCTAGTGGGGACTACACCTTC. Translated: CASSFGAASGDYTF.